The 5 T cell receptor beta chains given below trace back to one sample, sequenced in a study of T cells in Graves' hyperthyroidism and ophthalmopathy. TCR beta CDR3 sequences were amplified from RNA transcripts. The HTBI primer set drove a first-round RT-PCR of the TCR CDR3. Via MiXCR, TCRdb re-called the multiplex PCR reads, giving one row per CDR3 protein. The sample lists approximately 600,000 distinct CDR3 sequences, roughly 20% seen once, with 30% to 40% in the top ten. What was sequenced was blood. The origin of the receptors is a man aged 25 to 45 with Graves' ophthalmopathy.

This chain joins TRBV6-5 and TRBJ2-1; 12 bases agree with TRBD2. V was clipped by 4 bases and J by 8 bases; unmatched bases: 6. The CDR3 contains 15 residues. The germline V gene has CDR1 MNHEY and CDR2 SVGAGI. The CDR3 nucleotides are TGTGCCAGCAGTTCGACTAGCGGGAGTAGGTATGAGCAGTTCTTC. Its translation: CASSSTSGSRYEQFF.

The rearrangement links TRBV11-3 to TRBJ2-1; 9 bases fit TRBD2. The CDR3 has 18 residues. CDR1 SGHNT and CDR2 YENEEA come from the germline V gene. V gave up 0 bases and J gave up 5 bases; unmatched junction bases: 11. The CDR3 here is CASSLDGRVLAGNNEQFF. The CDR3 region has the DNA TGTGCCAGCAGCTTAGATGGGAGGGTTCTAGCGGGAAACAATGAGCAGTTCTTC.

This clonotype was counted at least ten times. The genes are TRBV28 and TRBJ1-2; 10 bases are shared with TRBD1. The CDR3 covers 14 residues. CDR1 is MDHEN, CDR2 SYDVKM, per germline. Germline trimming cut 2 bases from V and 8 bases from J; bases unmatched to any gene: 5. The CDR3 sequence: CASSLTTGGSGYTF. CDR3 nucleotides: TGTGCCAGCAGTTTAACGACAGGGGGCAGCGGCTACACCTTC.

This sequence joins TRBV9 and TRBJ1-1; D is ambiguous. With 2 bases removed from V and 4 bases from J, the gap between germline ends came to 12 bases. The CDR3 extends over 14 amino acids. Germline V gives CDR1 SGDLS, CDR2 YYNGEE. The CDR3 sequence: CASSVGLGATEAFF. The CDR3 nucleotides read TGTGCCAGCAGCGTCGGTTTGGGAGCCACTGAAGCTTTCTTT.

A few counts support this clonotype. This chain uses TRBV6-2 or TRBV6-3 with TRBJ2-3, with TRBD2 identical over 9 bases. The CDR3 contains 16 residues. V lost 0 bases and J lost 8; bases outside the gene matches: 9. Germline loops: CDR1 MNHEY, CDR2 SVGEGT. The CDR3 loop reads CASSYSGLASAVTQYF. The CDR3, as DNA: TGTGCCAGCAGTTACTCGGGACTAGCCTCCGCTGTTACGCAGTATTTT.